These T cell receptor beta chains were read from a single sample in a study of neurological immune-mediated disorders. TCRdb fed the 5' RACE reads into MiXCR, producing one record per CDR3 protein. Among fewer than 55,000 distinct CDR3 sequences, roughly 6% were seen once, and the ten largest hold 0.55% to 0.6%. The sample was CD4+ T cells from blood. These receptors were taken from a woman aged 40 to 49 in good health. Both conserved end residues are part of each CDR3. Each record gives: D gene, clone size, V gene, J gene, CDR3 protein, CDR3 DNA. A D gene is named only where the DNA matches it firmly. Not all rows give a size; the values are once, few, many and, for expanded clones, a class.

D gene: TRBD1; clone size: NA; V gene: TRBV19; J gene: TRBJ2-3; CDR3 protein: CASSIRTGGDTQYF; CDR3 DNA: TGTGCCAGTAGTATTAGGACAGGGGGCGATACGCAGTATTTT
D gene: NA; clone size: many; V gene: TRBV12-3/TRBV12-4; J gene: TRBJ2-7; CDR3 protein: CASRPAGTRGGYEQYF; CDR3 DNA: TGTGCCAGCAGACCAGCGGGGACAAGAGGAGGATACGAGCAGTACTTC
D gene: TRBD1; clone size: many; V gene: TRBV12-3/TRBV12-4; J gene: TRBJ1-2; CDR3 protein: CASSPTRQGASGYTF; CDR3 DNA: TGTGCCAGCAGTCCAACTCGACAGGGGGCAAGTGGCTACACCTTC
D gene: NA; clone size: many; V gene: TRBV6-5; J gene: TRBJ1-6; CDR3 protein: CASSTRTNSPLHF; CDR3 DNA: TGTGCCAGCAGTACTCGGACAAATTCACCCCTCCACTTT
D gene: TRBD2; clone size: many; V gene: TRBV2; J gene: TRBJ2-1; CDR3 protein: CASSYSGWRSYNEQFF; CDR3 DNA: TGTGCCAGCAGTTATAGCGGGTGGCGCTCCTACAATGAGCAGTTCTTC
D gene: NA; clone size: many; V gene: TRBV5-1; J gene: TRBJ2-2; CDR3 protein: CASMDRQGGLELFF; CDR3 DNA: TGCGCCAGCATGGACAGACAGGGAGGCTTGGAGCTGTTTTTT
D gene: TRBD1; clone size: many; V gene: TRBV11-3; J gene: TRBJ2-1; CDR3 protein: CASSLGQGWNEQFF; CDR3 DNA: TGTGCCAGCAGCTTAGGACAGGGTTGGAATGAGCAGTTCTTC
D gene: NA; clone size: many; V gene: TRBV7-2; J gene: TRBJ2-7; CDR3 protein: CASSLGVDQIYEQYF; CDR3 DNA: TGTGCCAGCAGCTTAGGTGTCGACCAGATCTACGAGCAGTACTTC
D gene: NA; clone size: many; V gene: TRBV29-1; J gene: TRBJ2-7; CDR3 protein: CSVEDRPYEQYF; CDR3 DNA: TGCAGCGTTGAAGATCGTCCTTACGAGCAGTACTTC
D gene: NA; clone size: many; V gene: TRBV5-1; J gene: TRBJ1-1; CDR3 protein: CASSLSRAGQNTEAFF; CDR3 DNA: TGCGCCAGCAGCTTGAGCCGAGCGGGTCAGAACACTGAAGCTTTCTTT
D gene: NA; clone size: many; V gene: TRBV11-3; J gene: TRBJ2-2; CDR3 protein: CASSFTDRNTGELFF; CDR3 DNA: TGTGCCAGCAGCTTTACGGACAGAAACACCGGGGAGCTGTTTTTT
D gene: NA; clone size: many; V gene: TRBV7-9; J gene: TRBJ2-7; CDR3 protein: CASSLRTVGAYEQYF; CDR3 DNA: TGTGCCAGCAGCTTACGAACTGTCGGCGCCTACGAGCAGTACTTC
D gene: TRBD2; clone size: many; V gene: TRBV20-1; J gene: TRBJ2-5; CDR3 protein: CSADRTSGETQYF; CDR3 DNA: TGCAGTGCTGACAGGACTAGCGGAGAGACCCAGTACTTC
D gene: TRBD1; clone size: many; V gene: TRBV7-2; J gene: TRBJ1-1; CDR3 protein: CASSGRTGDNTEAFF; CDR3 DNA: TGTGCCAGCAGCGGTAGGACAGGCGACAACACTGAAGCTTTCTTT
D gene: NA; clone size: many; V gene: TRBV20-1; J gene: TRBJ2-2; CDR3 protein: CSVPPPVTGELFF; CDR3 DNA: TGCAGTGTCCCCCCCCCCGTGACCGGGGAGCTGTTTTTT
D gene: NA; clone size: many; V gene: TRBV24-1; J gene: TRBJ2-1; CDR3 protein: CATSVFNEQFF; CDR3 DNA: TGTGCCACCAGTGTATTCAATGAGCAGTTCTTC
D gene: NA; clone size: many; V gene: TRBV7-6; J gene: TRBJ1-1; CDR3 protein: CASSLDMNTEAFF; CDR3 DNA: TGTGCCAGCAGCTTGGACATGAACACTGAAGCTTTCTTT
D gene: NA; clone size: many; V gene: TRBV30; J gene: TRBJ2-4; CDR3 protein: CAWSNDLAKNIQYF; CDR3 DNA: TGTGCCTGGAGTAACGACTTGGCCAAAAACATTCAGTACTTC
D gene: TRBD1; clone size: many; V gene: TRBV3-1; J gene: TRBJ1-1; CDR3 protein: CASSPRGQLTEAFF; CDR3 DNA: TGTGCCAGCAGCCCCCGGGGACAGCTCACTGAAGCTTTCTTT
D gene: TRBD1; clone size: NA; V gene: TRBV10-3; J gene: TRBJ1-1; CDR3 protein: CAISPGTGGTEAFF; CDR3 DNA: TGTGCCATCAGTCCCGGGACAGGAGGAACTGAAGCTTTCTTT
D gene: TRBD2; clone size: many; V gene: TRBV20-1; J gene: TRBJ2-7; CDR3 protein: CSARRSRGGISSYEQYF; CDR3 DNA: TGCAGTGCTAGAAGGTCTCGGGGGGGCATATCCTCCTACGAGCAGTACTTC
D gene: NA; clone size: many; V gene: TRBV7-6; J gene: TRBJ2-2; CDR3 protein: CASSLFTWGQTGAGELFF; CDR3 DNA: TGTGCCAGCAGCTTATTTACGTGGGGGCAAACGGGCGCCGGGGAGCTGTTTTTT
D gene: NA; clone size: many; V gene: TRBV28; J gene: TRBJ2-7; CDR3 protein: CASYGTPSFEQYF; CDR3 DNA: TGTGCCAGCTATGGGACGCCGTCGTTCGAGCAGTACTTC
D gene: NA; clone size: many; V gene: TRBV12-3/TRBV12-4; J gene: TRBJ2-1; CDR3 protein: CASSPRSYNEQFF; CDR3 DNA: TGTGCCAGCAGCCCCAGATCCTACAATGAGCAGTTCTTC
D gene: TRBD1; clone size: many; V gene: TRBV5-5; J gene: TRBJ2-5; CDR3 protein: CASSSPHQTGSETQYF; CDR3 DNA: TGTGCCAGCAGCTCCCCACACCAGACAGGGAGTGAGACCCAGTACTTC
D gene: NA; clone size: many; V gene: TRBV5-6; J gene: TRBJ2-6; CDR3 protein: CASSFYSGRSPGANVLTF; CDR3 DNA: TGTGCCAGCAGCTTTTATTCAGGCCGCTCGCCTGGGGCCAACGTCCTGACTTTC
D gene: TRBD2; clone size: many; V gene: TRBV5-1; J gene: TRBJ2-2; CDR3 protein: CASSPLIGTSGLTGELFF; CDR3 DNA: TGCGCCAGCAGCCCCCTGATTGGGACTAGCGGACTTACCGGGGAGCTGTTTTTT
D gene: NA; clone size: many; V gene: TRBV5-1; J gene: TRBJ2-7; CDR3 protein: CASSPNQGYEQYF; CDR3 DNA: TGCGCCAGCAGCCCAAATCAGGGCTACGAGCAGTACTTC
D gene: TRBD2; clone size: many; V gene: TRBV29-1; J gene: TRBJ2-3; CDR3 protein: CSGRGVVDTQYF; CDR3 DNA: TGCAGCGGACGGGGGGTCGTAGATACGCAGTATTTT
D gene: NA; clone size: many; V gene: TRBV20-1; J gene: TRBJ2-1; CDR3 protein: CSARDLFRRSNEQFF; CDR3 DNA: TGCAGTGCTAGAGATTTGTTCAGAAGGTCAAATGAGCAGTTCTTC
D gene: NA; clone size: many; V gene: TRBV11-3; J gene: TRBJ2-2; CDR3 protein: CASSSRDPGELFF; CDR3 DNA: TGTGCCAGCAGCTCCCGGGACCCCGGGGAGCTGTTTTTT
D gene: NA; clone size: many; V gene: TRBV2; J gene: TRBJ2-6; CDR3 protein: CASSETGFSGANVLTF; CDR3 DNA: TGTGCCAGCAGTGAAACGGGTTTCTCTGGGGCCAACGTCCTGACTTTC
D gene: NA; clone size: many; V gene: TRBV3-1; J gene: TRBJ2-1; CDR3 protein: CASSLSGNSYNEQFF; CDR3 DNA: TGTGCCAGCAGCCTTTCGGGTAACTCCTACAATGAGCAGTTCTTC
D gene: TRBD1; clone size: many; V gene: TRBV20-1; J gene: TRBJ2-2; CDR3 protein: CSARGTGSMATGELFF; CDR3 DNA: TGCAGTGCTAGGGGGACAGGGAGTATGGCCACCGGGGAGCTGTTTTTT
D gene: TRBD1; clone size: NA; V gene: TRBV20-1; J gene: TRBJ2-5; CDR3 protein: CSARSGDRVSETQYF; CDR3 DNA: TGCAGTGCCAGAAGTGGGGACAGAGTTTCGGAGACCCAGTACTTC
D gene: TRBD2; clone size: many; V gene: TRBV4-2; J gene: TRBJ2-7; CDR3 protein: CASSQGPTWGTSGPEQYF; CDR3 DNA: TGTGCCAGCAGCCAAGGGCCGACTTGGGGGACTAGCGGCCCAGAGCAGTACTTC
D gene: NA; clone size: many; V gene: TRBV14; J gene: TRBJ2-7; CDR3 protein: CASSLAEPPYEQYF; CDR3 DNA: TGTGCCAGCAGCCTAGCGGAACCACCCTACGAGCAGTACTTC
D gene: NA; clone size: many; V gene: TRBV3-1; J gene: TRBJ1-5; CDR3 protein: CASSQAGGGDQPQHF; CDR3 DNA: TGTGCCAGCAGCCAAGCGGGTGGAGGCGATCAGCCCCAGCATTTT
D gene: NA; clone size: many; V gene: TRBV20-1; J gene: TRBJ2-3; CDR3 protein: CSARDPFTDTQYF; CDR3 DNA: TGCAGTGCTAGAGATCCGTTCACAGATACGCAGTATTTT
D gene: TRBD2; clone size: many; V gene: TRBV20-1; J gene: TRBJ2-1; CDR3 protein: CSARELGSGTRYNEQFF; CDR3 DNA: TGCAGTGCTAGAGAGCTAGGGTCCGGGACTAGATACAATGAGCAGTTCTTC
D gene: NA; clone size: many; V gene: TRBV6-6; J gene: TRBJ2-2; CDR3 protein: CASSPQGNTGELFF; CDR3 DNA: TGTGCCAGCAGCCCACAGGGGAACACCGGGGAGCTGTTTTTT
D gene: NA; clone size: NA; V gene: TRBV12-3/TRBV12-4; J gene: TRBJ2-3; CDR3 protein: CASSFGQGLGGTQNF; CDR3 DNA: TGTGCCAGCAGTTTCGGGCAGGGGCTAGGTGGTACGCAGAATTTT
D gene: NA; clone size: many; V gene: TRBV2; J gene: TRBJ2-7; CDR3 protein: CASSVQTGGGAGYEQYF; CDR3 DNA: TGTGCCAGCAGTGTCCAGACAGGCGGCGGGGCAGGATACGAGCAGTACTTC
D gene: TRBD2; clone size: many; V gene: TRBV4-3; J gene: TRBJ2-3; CDR3 protein: CASSQETPGLAGRTDTQYF; CDR3 DNA: TGCGCCAGCAGCCAAGAAACCCCGGGACTAGCGGGAAGGACAGATACGCAGTATTTT
D gene: TRBD1; clone size: many; V gene: TRBV7-2; J gene: TRBJ2-2; CDR3 protein: CASSLVDYRGTGELFF; CDR3 DNA: TGTGCCAGCAGCTTAGTCGACTACAGGGGCACCGGGGAGCTGTTTTTT
D gene: NA; clone size: many; V gene: TRBV20-1; J gene: TRBJ2-1; CDR3 protein: CSADDRDEQFF; CDR3 DNA: TGCAGTGCAGACGACAGAGATGAGCAGTTCTTC
D gene: NA; clone size: many; V gene: TRBV5-6; J gene: TRBJ2-7; CDR3 protein: CASSLDRAYEQYF; CDR3 DNA: TGTGCCAGCAGCTTGGACAGGGCCTACGAGCAGTACTTC
D gene: TRBD1; clone size: many; V gene: TRBV29-1; J gene: TRBJ1-2; CDR3 protein: CSVEGTGAGYTF; CDR3 DNA: TGCAGCGTTGAGGGGACAGGGGCAGGCTACACCTTC
D gene: TRBD1; clone size: many; V gene: TRBV15; J gene: TRBJ2-2; CDR3 protein: CATSPLSPGGGELFF; CDR3 DNA: TGTGCCACCAGCCCCCTATCTCCAGGGGGCGGGGAGCTGTTTTTT
D gene: NA; clone size: many; V gene: TRBV7-2; J gene: TRBJ2-3; CDR3 protein: CASSDSTDTQYF; CDR3 DNA: TGTGCCAGCAGCGATAGCACAGATACGCAGTATTTT
D gene: TRBD1; clone size: many; V gene: TRBV29-1; J gene: TRBJ2-5; CDR3 protein: CSVEEDRFQETQYF; CDR3 DNA: TGCAGCGTTGAGGAGGACAGGTTCCAAGAGACCCAGTACTTC
D gene: NA; clone size: many; V gene: TRBV10-3; J gene: TRBJ2-6; CDR3 protein: CAISTASGANVLTF; CDR3 DNA: TGTGCCATCTCGACAGCGTCGGGGGCCAACGTCCTGACTTTC
D gene: TRBD2; clone size: many; V gene: TRBV11-2; J gene: TRBJ2-1; CDR3 protein: CAGDKRERHEQFF; CDR3 DNA: TGTGCCGGGGACAAGCGGGAGCGTCATGAGCAGTTCTTC
D gene: TRBD2; clone size: NA; V gene: TRBV20-1; J gene: TRBJ2-2; CDR3 protein: CSARDPSGSSTGELFF; CDR3 DNA: TGCAGTGCTAGAGACCCTAGCGGGAGCAGTACCGGGGAGCTGTTTTTT
D gene: TRBD1; clone size: many; V gene: TRBV20-1; J gene: TRBJ2-7; CDR3 protein: CSARFTGTGPHEQYF; CDR3 DNA: TGCAGTGCTAGATTTACCGGGACAGGGCCCCACGAGCAGTACTTC
D gene: TRBD1; clone size: few; V gene: TRBV7-6; J gene: TRBJ1-4; CDR3 protein: CASSTTLRGDGNEKLFF; CDR3 DNA: TGTGCCAGCAGCACCACGCTCAGGGGGGATGGTAATGAAAAACTGTTTTTT
D gene: NA; clone size: many; V gene: TRBV15; J gene: TRBJ2-2; CDR3 protein: CATSGGGGTRGRTGELFF; CDR3 DNA: TGTGCCACCAGCGGGGGGGGAGGCACGAGGGGGAGAACTGGGGAGCTGTTTTTT
D gene: NA; clone size: many; V gene: TRBV21-1; J gene: TRBJ2-3; CDR3 protein: CASSKVADTQYF; CDR3 DNA: TGTGCCAGCAGCAAAGTGGCGGATACGCAGTATTTT